This TCR beta chain is from a study of patients and donors after allogeneic stem cell transplantation. Germline-derived CDR1 and CDR2 are SNHLY and FYNNEI. The CDR3 has 14 residues. Trimming took off 6 bases at V and 2 bases at J, with 11 bases between the two ends. A single record per CDR3 protein comes from TCRdb applying MiXCR to the RT-PCR reads. The data show about a million distinct CDR3 sequences, about a sixth seen once. The receptor comes from a human donor who was either an allogeneic HSCT recipient or a stem cell or donor lymphocyte infusion donor (not recorded which). It is not recorded whose cells these are; they may come from a transplant donor. Sequencing was done on a sample of blood, either unsorted or a sorted T cell fraction (not recorded which). The chain links TRBV2 to TRBJ1-3; possible D gene TRBD1, 5 bases. In nucleotides, the CDR3 is TGTGCCAGCAGGGAGGGGACCACTGGAAACACCATATATTTT. Its protein is CASREGTTGNTIYF. The complete variable domain, with remaining parts taken from reference TRBV2 and TRBJ1-3, reads EPEVTQTPSHQVTQMGQEVILRCVPISNHLYFYWYRQILGQKVEFLVSFYNNEISEKSEIFDDQFSVERPDGSNFTLKIRSTKLEDSAMYFCASREGTTGNTIYFGEGSWLTVV.